This is a list of T cell receptor beta chains from one sample in a study of cytomegalovirus exposure and HLA in healthy donors. The repertoire was sequenced with immunoSEQ multiplex PCR; TCRdb's copy has only in-frame clones and lacks some. This table has under 200,000 clones, about 63% appearing once. Material: PBMCs. These receptors were collected from a woman aged 40 to 50 in good health and CMV-seropositive. Each CDR3 is given with its conserved first and last residue. The order of the fields is CDR3 length, V gene, D gene, J gene, clone size, CDR3 protein, CDR3 DNA. A D gene is named only where the DNA matches it firmly. Size is omitted from some rows. Given values are once, few, many or a class for expanded clones.

13	TRBV6-5	TRBD1	TRBJ2-7	-	CASRRDRDYEQYF	TGTGCCAGCAGAAGGGACAGAGACTACGAGCAGTACTTC
13	TRBV4-1	-	TRBJ2-1	few	CASREGGGYEQFF	TGCGCCAGCAGGGAGGGGGGGGGCTATGAGCAGTTCTTC
18	TRBV6-7	TRBD2	TRBJ2-1	few	CASSRGTSGGGFKNEQFF	TGTGCCAGCAGCCGAGGGACTAGCGGAGGAGGATTTAAAAATGAGCAGTTCTTC
13	TRBV5-4	TRBD1	TRBJ1-2	-	CASSEGQGTGYTF	TGTGCCAGCAGCGAGGGACAGGGGACCGGCTACACCTTC
16	TRBV6-5	TRBD1	TRBJ1-2	few	CASSYADIGQGVGYTF	TGTGCCAGCAGTTACGCAGATATAGGACAGGGGGTAGGCTACACCTTC
13	TRBV5-1	-	TRBJ1-2	-	CASSLQARYGYTF	TGCGCCAGCAGCTTACAGGCTAGGTATGGCTACACCTTC
15	TRBV7-2	TRBD1	TRBJ2-1	-	CASSWGQGSQNEQFF	TGTGCCAGCAGCTGGGGACAGGGGTCTCAAAATGAGCAGTTCTTC
15	TRBV5-1	-	TRBJ2-7	-	CASSATAGLPPEQYF	TGCGCCAGCAGCGCAACGGCCGGGTTACCCCCCGAGCAGTACTTC
12	TRBV28	-	TRBJ2-2	once	CASRLNTGELFF	TGTGCCAGCAGACTAAACACCGGGGAGCTGTTTTTT
15	TRBV7-2	-	TRBJ2-7	few	CASSLAGGPSYEQYF	TGTGCCAGCAGCTTAGCAGGAGGGCCGTCCTACGAGCAGTACTTC
15	TRBV6-1	TRBD1	TRBJ2-4	-	CAIVDRGMAKNIQYF	TGTGCCATCGTGGACAGGGGTATGGCCAAAAACATTCAGTACTTC
16	TRBV4-1	TRBD1	TRBJ1-5	-	CASSQRTGALGQPQHF	TGCGCCAGCAGCCAAAGGACAGGGGCGTTAGGCCAGCCCCAGCATTTT
15	TRBV29-1	-	TRBJ2-7	-	CSVHLDGRDLKEQYF	TGCAGCGTACACCTGGACGGGAGAGACCTTAAAGAGCAGTACTTC
14	TRBV9	-	TRBJ1-1	-	CASSVGTQNTEAFF	TGTGCCAGCAGCGTCGGGACACAAAACACTGAAGCTTTCTTT
16	TRBV7-8	TRBD2	TRBJ2-1	-	CASSLELAGGYNEQFF	TGTGCCAGCAGCTTAGAGTTGGCGGGAGGTTACAATGAGCAGTTCTTC
18	TRBV5-1	TRBD2	TRBJ2-3	-	CASSLGTSGRPSTDTQYF	TGCGCCAGCAGCTTGGGGACTAGCGGGAGGCCGAGCACAGATACGCAGTATTTT
14	TRBV7-3	TRBD1	TRBJ1-6	few	CASRRTGDNSPLHF	TGTGCCAGCAGAAGGACAGGAGATAATTCACCCCTCCACTTT
12	TRBV9	-	TRBJ2-1	few	CASSYGGGEQFF	TGTGCCAGCAGCTATGGAGGAGGTGAGCAGTTCTTC
14	TRBV6-1	-	TRBJ1-6	-	CASTANVRNSPLHF	TGTGCCAGCACCGCGAACGTCCGGAATTCACCCCTCCACTTT
17	TRBV5-6	TRBD2	TRBJ2-1	-	CASRGRVAGGSYNEQFF	TGTGCCAGCAGGGGGAGGGTAGCGGGAGGCTCCTACAATGAGCAGTTCTTC
15	TRBV7-3	TRBD1	TRBJ2-1	-	CASSWTGGEGNEQFF	TGTGCCAGCAGCTGGACAGGGGGCGAGGGTAATGAGCAGTTCTTC
14	TRBV14	-	TRBJ1-1	few	CASSPQGGDTEAFF	TGTGCCAGCAGCCCACAGGGAGGGGACACTGAAGCTTTCTTT
14	TRBV5-8	-	TRBJ2-3	-	CASSFSDYTDTQYF	TGTGCCAGCAGCTTTTCAGACTACACAGATACGCAGTATTTT
16	TRBV18	TRBD1	TRBJ1-1	-	CASSPRIGQGKTEAFF	TGTGCCAGCTCACCAAGAATAGGACAGGGGAAGACTGAAGCTTTCTTT
18	TRBV18	TRBD1	TRBJ2-7	-	CASSPMDTGTGGGYEQYF	TGTGCCAGCTCACCAATGGATACCGGGACAGGGGGCGGTTACGAGCAGTACTTC
14	TRBV9	-	TRBJ1-2	-	CASSPLGQLYGYTF	TGTGCCAGCAGCCCATTAGGACAGCTCTATGGCTACACCTTC
13	TRBV6-1	TRBD1	TRBJ1-2	-	CASREGTGRGYTF	TGTGCCAGCAGAGAAGGGACAGGGCGGGGCTACACCTTC
13	TRBV15	TRBD1	TRBJ2-7	-	CATSRETGREEYF	TGTGCCACCAGCAGAGAGACAGGGCGTGAGGAGTACTTC
16	TRBV6-5	TRBD2	TRBJ2-3	-	CASSYRGLAGTDTQYF	TGTGCCAGCAGTTACCGGGGACTAGCGGGAACAGATACGCAGTATTTT
15	TRBV2	-	TRBJ1-1	-	CASRPGRDLNTEAFF	TGTGCCAGCAGGCCGGGGAGAGACTTGAACACTGAAGCTTTCTTT
16	TRBV5-1	-	TRBJ2-7	once	CASSLWSAVSSYEQYF	TGCGCCAGCAGCTTGTGGTCAGCGGTGTCATCCTACGAGCAGTACTTC
13	TRBV27	-	TRBJ2-2	few	CASSFGGPGELFF	TGTGCCAGCAGTTTCGGAGGGCCCGGGGAGCTGTTTTTT
15	TRBV7-7	-	TRBJ2-7	-	CASSLEYSSSYEQYF	TGTGCTAGCAGCTTAGAATACAGTTCCTCCTACGAGCAGTACTTC
13	TRBV15	-	TRBJ2-1	-	CATSRVAALEQFF	TGTGCCACCAGCAGAGTGGCGGCTTTGGAGCAGTTCTTC
14	TRBV19	-	TRBJ2-1	-	CASSIVASYNEQFF	TGTGCCAGTAGTATAGTGGCATCCTACAATGAGCAGTTCTTC
14	TRBV7-7	-	TRBJ2-7	-	CASSSPQGVPSPYF	TGTGCTAGCAGCTCCCCCCAAGGCGTACCTAGTCCGTACTTC
13	TRBV2	-	TRBJ2-7	-	CASSSSRPGEQYF	-
14	TRBV6-5	-	TRBJ2-3	-	CASSPSGSTDTQYF	TGTGCCAGCAGTCCGAGCGGGAGCACAGATACGCAGTATTTT
15	TRBV4-1	-	TRBJ1-1	-	CASSQFLGGNTEAFF	TGCGCCAGCAGCCAATTCTTGGGGGGGAACACTGAAGCTTTCTTT
13	TRBV7-3	TRBD2	TRBJ2-1	-	CASSSPGRGEQFF	TGTGCCAGCAGCTCCCCGGGGCGGGGGGAGCAGTTCTTC
15	TRBV6-1	TRBD2	TRBJ2-1	few	CASSEVGLASQEQFF	TGTGCCAGCAGTGAAGTGGGACTAGCGAGCCAGGAGCAGTTCTTC
14	TRBV5-1	TRBD2	TRBJ2-3	few	CASSLGGSPDTQYF	TGCGCCAGCAGCTTGGGCGGGAGTCCCGATACGCAGTATTTT
15	TRBV9	TRBD2	TRBJ2-5	once	CASSPPSGGVETQYF	TGTGCCAGCAGCCCCCCTAGCGGGGGGGTTGAGACCCAGTACTTC
14	TRBV6-5	-	TRBJ1-4	-	CASSSAGINEKLFF	TGTGCCAGCAGTTCCGCGGGAATTAATGAAAAACTGTTTTTT
13	TRBV7-9	-	TRBJ1-1	-	CASSLGGATEAFF	TGTGCCAGCAGCTTGGGGGGGGCGACTGAAGCTTTCTTT
15	TRBV6-1	-	TRBJ2-1	-	CASSGGQLGQNEQFF	TGTGCCAGCAGTGGAGGCCAACTCGGACAGAATGAGCAGTTCTTC
15	TRBV19	TRBD1	TRBJ2-6	-	CASSGGHSGANVLTF	TGTGCCAGCTCAGGGGGCCACTCTGGGGCCAACGTCCTGACTTTC